Listed here is a single TCR beta chain. Its antigen is still unknown. Reverse transcription of roughly 0.5 to 1 ug RNA was carried out with random hexamers. One entry per CDR3 protein, called by TCRdb with MiXCR from the immunoSEQ multiplex PCR reads. Altogether over 95,000 distinct CDR3 sequences are present, 92% being singletons, with the ten largest covering approximately 0.13%. The data derive from a study of CD8 T cells in Susac syndrome. Broader study findings: The study's TCR sequencing and HLA analysis covered a relatively small number of individuals, and the study acknowledged this.

Sequencing of TCR beta was performed on blood CD8+ T cells and on blood CD4+ T cells. Healthy donors acted as controls, with matching for age and sex. The CD8+ and CD4+ T cells were isolated magnetically using a negative isolation approach, whereas the TEMRA cells were enriched by FACS. In germline, CDR1 is LGHDT, CDR2 YNNKEL (reference sequence). Trimming removed 6 bases at V and 4 bases at J, with 15 bases between. The CDR3 covers 14 residues. V and J are TRBV3-1 and TRBJ1-2, with D unclear. This receptor was obtained from a human donor in good health. Sequencing was performed on CD4+ T cells from PBMCs. CDR3 amino acids: CASSEPGRSYGYTF. In nucleotides, the CDR3 is TGTGCCAGCAGTGAGCCAGGACGAAGCTATGGCTACACCTTC. Supplemented by reference TRBV3-1 and TRBJ1-2, the full variable domain reads DTAVSQTPKYLVTQMGNDKSIKCEQNLGHDTMYWYKQDSKKFLKIMFSYNNKELIINETVPNRFSPKSPDKAHLNLHINSLELGDSAVYFCASSEPGRSYGYTFGSGTRLTVV.